This T cell receptor beta chain is drawn from a study of radiotherapy plus CTLA-4 blockade in lung cancer. Those patients who had chemo-refractory metastatic non-small-cell lung cancer were given focal radiation along with CTLA-4 blockade through ipilimumab. The CDR3 extends over 14 amino acids. Germline V gene data show CDR1 as SGHRS and CDR2 as YFSETQ. The V and J ends lost 1 base and 5 bases, in that order; junction bases with no gene match: 1. Repertoires were generated with immunoSEQ multiplex PCR, while TCRdb's copy carries only in-frame clones and drops some. The sample contains over 100,000 clones, around 89% of which appear only once. Note on this clone: Its antigen is not identified.

Study findings and constraints: Blood-borne expansion of tumor-derived TCR clones followed radiotherapy plus ipilimumab.

The gene calls are TRBV5-1 and TRBJ2-1; TRBD1 matches 9 bases. This sample comprised peripheral blood, obtained from a patient treated with radiotherapy plus ipilimumab. This clonotype was sampled from a human donor with non-small cell lung cancer that progressed on radiotherapy plus ipilimumab. The CDR3 region has the DNA TGCGCCAGCAGCTTGCGGACAGGGGACAATGAGCAGTTCTTC. Amino acids: CASSLRTGDNEQFF.